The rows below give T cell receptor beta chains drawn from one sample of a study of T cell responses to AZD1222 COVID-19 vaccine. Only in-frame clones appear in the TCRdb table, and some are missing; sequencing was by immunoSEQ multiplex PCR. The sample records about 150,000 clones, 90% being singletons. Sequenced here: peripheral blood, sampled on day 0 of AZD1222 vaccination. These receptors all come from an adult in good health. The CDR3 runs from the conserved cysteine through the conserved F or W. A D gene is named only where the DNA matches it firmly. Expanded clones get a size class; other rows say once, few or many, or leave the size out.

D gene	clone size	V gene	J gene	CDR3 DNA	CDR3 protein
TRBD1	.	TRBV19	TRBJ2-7	TGTGCCAGTAGTAGCCGGGACAGCTCCTACGAGCAGTACTTC	CASSSRDSSYEQYF
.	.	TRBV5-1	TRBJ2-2	TGCGCCAGCAGCTTAAAAGGGGCCGGGGAGCTGTTTTTT	CASSLKGAGELFF
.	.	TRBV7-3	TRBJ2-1	TGTGCCAGCAGCCCCATCGGGACGGAATTTAAGTTCTTC	CASSPIGTEFKFF
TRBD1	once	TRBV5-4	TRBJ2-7	TGTGCCAGCAGGTCTGAACAGGGGGGCCACGAGCAGTACTTC	CASRSEQGGHEQYF
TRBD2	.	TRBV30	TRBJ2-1	TGTGCCTGGAGTGTAAGGACTAGCGGGTCCGGGGGGGAGCAGTTCTTC	CAWSVRTSGSGGEQFF
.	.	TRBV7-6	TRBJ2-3	TGTGCCAGCAGCTTAGTAGGGGGGGGCACAGATACGCAGTATTTT	CASSLVGGGTDTQYF
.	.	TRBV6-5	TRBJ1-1	TGTGCCAGCAGTCAGGCCGGGGTAGACACTGAAGCTTTCTTT	CASSQAGVDTEAFF
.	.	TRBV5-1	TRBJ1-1	TGCGCCAGCAGCTTGGTGGAGGCGGGAGGGACTGAAGCTTTCTTT	CASSLVEAGGTEAFF
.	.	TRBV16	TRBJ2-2	TGTGCCAGCAGCAGCATGTGGGGACGACCTAACACCGGGGAGCTGTTTTTT	CASSSMWGRPNTGELFF
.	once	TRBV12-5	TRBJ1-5	TGTGCTAGTGGTTTGGTGGCAGGGGCCGGGGATCAGCCCCAGCATTTT	CASGLVAGAGDQPQHF
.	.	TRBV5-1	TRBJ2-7	TGCGCCAGCAGCTTGCAGGAGGGCCTGGAGCAGTACTTC	CASSLQEGLEQYF
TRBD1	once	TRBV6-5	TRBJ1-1	TGTGCCAGCAGTCAGGGGACAGGGAAAGCTTTCTTT	CASSQGTGKAFF
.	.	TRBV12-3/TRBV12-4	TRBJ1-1	TGTGCCAGCAGTGTGGGGTCTTACACTGAAGCTTTCTTT	CASSVGSYTEAFF
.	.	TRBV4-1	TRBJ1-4	TGCGCCAGCAGCCAGTCCTCGGGCCTTTATGAAAAACTGTTTTTT	CASSQSSGLYEKLFF
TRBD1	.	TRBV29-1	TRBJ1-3	TGCAGCGTGGCTTACAGGGGGTCTGGAAACACCATATATTTT	CSVAYRGSGNTIYF
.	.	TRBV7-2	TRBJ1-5	TGTGCCAGCAGCCCAAGGGGGGGGCAGCCCCAGCATTTT	CASSPRGGQPQHF
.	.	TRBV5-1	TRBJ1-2	TGCGCCAGCAGCTTGGGGACTCCTAACTATGGCTACACCTTC	CASSLGTPNYGYTF
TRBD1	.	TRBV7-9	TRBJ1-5	TGTGCCAGCAGCTTGGGGACAGGGGTCGGGGATTCTCAGCCCCAGCATTTT	CASSLGTGVGDSQPQHF
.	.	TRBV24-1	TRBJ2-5	TGTGCCACCAGTGATTTCGGGGCGGGAGAGACCCAGTACTTC	CATSDFGAGETQYF
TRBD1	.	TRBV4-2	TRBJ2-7	TGTGCCAGCAGCCACCCCGGGACAGGGTCCTACGAGCAGTACTTC	CASSHPGTGSYEQYF
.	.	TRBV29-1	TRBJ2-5	TGCAGCGTTGAACTGGTGACTTCCGTCCAAGAGACCCAGTACTTC	CSVELVTSVQETQYF
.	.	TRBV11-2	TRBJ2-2	TGTGCCAGCAGCTTAGAACGCAGCATCGGGGAGCTGTTTTTT	CASSLERSIGELFF
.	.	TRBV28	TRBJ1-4	TGTGCCAGCAGTTTAGAGGTTAGGGATGAAAAACTGTTTTTT	CASSLEVRDEKLFF
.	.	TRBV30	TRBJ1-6	TGTGCCTGGAGCCCGGGAGCCAATTCACCCCTCCACTTT	CAWSPGANSPLHF
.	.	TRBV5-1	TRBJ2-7	TGCGCCAGCAGCTTGGGGGCGGGCGAGCAGTACTTC	CASSLGAGEQYF
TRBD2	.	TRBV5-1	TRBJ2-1	TGCGCCAGCAGGGAATGGACTAGCGGGAAGAGCTCCTACAATGAGCAGTTCTTC	CASREWTSGKSSYNEQFF
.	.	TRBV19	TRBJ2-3	TGTGCCAGTAGTATACAGAGCCGTGGCACAGATACGCAGTATTTT	CASSIQSRGTDTQYF
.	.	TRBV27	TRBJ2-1	TGTGCCAGCAGTTTAACTCGGCCTATTACTGAGCAGTTCTTC	CASSLTRPITEQFF
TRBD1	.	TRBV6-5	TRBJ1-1	TGTGCCAGCAGTTATTTGGGACAGATGAACACTGAAGCTTTCTTT	CASSYLGQMNTEAFF
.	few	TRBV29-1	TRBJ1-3	TGCAGCGTTGGAACCCCGGAGGGAAACACCATATATTTT	CSVGTPEGNTIYF
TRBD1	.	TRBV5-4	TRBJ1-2	TGTGCCAGCAGCTTGACGACAGGGGGGTTCGACTATGGCTACACCTTC	CASSLTTGGFDYGYTF
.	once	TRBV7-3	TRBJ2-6	TGTGCCAGCGCGCAAGGGGGCAACGTCCTGACTTTC	CASAQGGNVLTF
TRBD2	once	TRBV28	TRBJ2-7	TGTGCCAGCAGCCGGGGGGATGGTTACGAGCAGTACTTC	CASSRGDGYEQYF
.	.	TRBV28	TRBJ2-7	TGTGCCAGCAGTTTAGTGGGCTACGAGCAGTACTTC	CASSLVGYEQYF
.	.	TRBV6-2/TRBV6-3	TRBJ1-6	TGTGCCAGCAGTGCCCCAAATAAGCAGCCTAATTCACCCCTCCACTTT	CASSAPNKQPNSPLHF
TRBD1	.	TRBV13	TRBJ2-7	TGTGCCAGCAGCCAAAAAAACACAGGGGGCGAGCAGTACTTC	CASSQKNTGGEQYF
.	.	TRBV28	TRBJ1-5	TGTGCCAGCAGTTTAACCCGGTTGCCCCAGCATTTT	CASSLTRLPQHF
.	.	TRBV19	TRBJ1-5	TGTGCCAGTAGAATGGCCTTTGGGCCCCAGCATTTT	CASRMAFGPQHF
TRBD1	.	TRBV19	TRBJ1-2	TGTGCCAGTAGCCCACGAGCGGGGACAGGGGCCACATCTCCCGGCTACACCTTC	CASSPRAGTGATSPGYTF
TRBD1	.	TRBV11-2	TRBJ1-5	TGTGCCGTCAAAACCTTCCGGATAAACAGGGGGAATCAGCCCCAGCATTTT	CAVKTFRINRGNQPQHF
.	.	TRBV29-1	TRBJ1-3	TGCAGCGTTGTAGGCCTTGGTGGAAACACCATATATTTT	CSVVGLGGNTIYF